The rows below give T cell receptor beta chains drawn from one sample of a study of blood T cell repertoires in COVID-19. Profiled with immunoSEQ multiplex PCR; TCRdb holds only in-frame clones, not every one. The sample has 300,000 or so clones, about 87% seen once. Material: peripheral blood. These receptors all stem from a man in his 70s with acute or convalescent COVID-19. CDR3s include the opening cysteine and the closing phenylalanine or tryptophan. Fields, in order: J gene, V gene, D gene, CDR3 protein, CDR3 DNA. The D gene is left open where the match is weak.

J: TRBJ1-1
V: TRBV5-1
D: .
CDR3: CASSSRGNTEAFF
DNA: TGCGCCAGCAGCTCCCGAGGGAACACTGAAGCTTTCTTT

J: TRBJ1-6
V: TRBV27
D: .
CDR3: CASSFGGTDNSPLHF
DNA: TGTGCCAGCAGTTTTGGGGGGACTGATAATTCACCCCTCCACTTT

J: TRBJ2-6
V: TRBV10-3
D: TRBD1
CDR3: CAISPDRGSGANVLTF
DNA: TGTGCCATCAGCCCGGACAGGGGGTCTGGGGCCAACGTCCTGACTTTC

J: TRBJ1-2
V: TRBV6-2/TRBV6-3
D: TRBD1
CDR3: CASSSSRSQRTGRVYGYTF
DNA: TGTGCCAGCAGTTCCTCACGCTCCCAGAGGACAGGGCGCGTCTATGGCTACACCTTC

J: TRBJ1-4
V: TRBV28
D: TRBD1
CDR3: CASSLTIGTGSEKLFF
DNA: TGTGCCAGCAGTTTAACTATAGGGACAGGTTCAGAAAAACTGTTTTTT

J: TRBJ2-2
V: TRBV19
D: .
CDR3: CASSSAGLGTGELFF
DNA: TGTGCCAGTAGTTCCGCGGGGTTAGGCACCGGGGAGCTGTTTTTT

J: TRBJ2-1
V: TRBV5-4
D: .
CDR3: CASSLTSEYNEQFF
DNA: TGTGCCAGCAGCTTAACTTCCGAGTACAATGAGCAGTTCTTC

J: TRBJ2-1
V: TRBV29-1
D: TRBD2
CDR3: CSVSGAGVDEQFF
DNA: TGCAGCGTTTCTGGAGCGGGAGTGGATGAGCAGTTCTTC

J: TRBJ2-7
V: TRBV6-2/TRBV6-3
D: TRBD2
CDR3: CASSHPPRGGLDEQYF
DNA: TGTGCCAGCAGTCACCCCCCGCGGGGGGGACTCGACGAGCAGTACTTC

J: TRBJ2-7
V: TRBV28
D: .
CDR3: CASSWGTSPGYF
DNA: TGTGCCAGCAGTTGGGGGACAAGCCCAGGGTACTTC

J: TRBJ1-6
V: TRBV27
D: TRBD1
CDR3: CASSQTGINSPLHF
DNA: TGTGCCAGCAGCCAGACAGGGATCAATTCACCCCTCCACTTT

J: TRBJ1-1
V: TRBV5-6
D: .
CDR3: CASTRLPNTEAFF
DNA: TGTGCCAGCACCAGGCTACCGAACACTGAAGCTTTCTTT

J: TRBJ2-3
V: TRBV7-9
D: TRBD1
CDR3: CASSLRQGAGDTQYF
DNA: TGTGCCAGCAGCTTACGACAGGGGGCGGGAGATACGCAGTATTTT

J: TRBJ2-2
V: TRBV5-4
D: .
CDR3: CASSLVPGANTGELFF
DNA: TGTGCCAGCAGCTTGGTCCCGGGGGCGAACACCGGGGAGCTGTTTTTT

J: TRBJ1-1
V: TRBV4-1
D: TRBD1
CDR3: CASSWDRGRSEAFF
DNA: TGCGCCAGCAGCTGGGACAGGGGGCGGTCTGAAGCTTTCTTT

J: TRBJ2-1
V: TRBV3-1/TRBV3-2
D: .
CDR3: CASSQDVRGYEQFF
DNA: TGTGCCAGCAGCCAAGACGTCAGGGGCTATGAGCAGTTCTTC

J: TRBJ2-7
V: TRBV27
D: TRBD1
CDR3: CASSRQGSHEQYF
DNA: TGTGCCAGCAGCCGACAGGGATCCCACGAGCAGTATTTC

J: TRBJ2-3
V: TRBV7-2
D: TRBD2
CDR3: CASSLGLAGPTDTQYF
DNA: TGTGCCAGCAGCTTAGGACTAGCGGGACCCACAGATACGCAGTATTTT

J: TRBJ2-2
V: TRBV2
D: TRBD2
CDR3: CASRGTIPTGELFF
DNA: TGTGCCAGCAGAGGGACTATTCCCACCGGGGAGCTGTTTTTT

J: TRBJ1-1
V: TRBV18
D: TRBD1
CDR3: CASSPPRTGATEAFF
DNA: TGTGCCAGCTCACCACCAAGGACAGGGGCTACTGAAGCTTTCTTT

J: TRBJ2-3
V: TRBV7-6
D: .
CDR3: CASSLEGANPSTDTQYF
DNA: TGTGCCAGCAGCTTAGAAGGGGCAAATCCTAGCACAGATACGCAGTATTTT

J: TRBJ1-1
V: TRBV19
D: TRBD1
CDR3: CASRETGGRRSAEAFF
DNA: TGTGCCAGTAGGGAAACAGGGGGTCGCCGATCTGCTGAAGCTTTCTTT